These 12 T cell receptor beta chains were all obtained from the same sample, sequenced in a study of T cell responses to AZD1222 COVID-19 vaccine. Measured with immunoSEQ multiplex PCR; TCRdb has only the in-frame clones, and not every one. The sample consists of 120,000 to 150,000 clones, under 95% of them appearing once. This specimen was peripheral blood, taken on day 0 of AZD1222 vaccination. Receptor source: an adult in good health.

The rearrangement uses TRBV7-2 and TRBJ2-7; 9 nucleotides line up with TRBD1. The CDR3 extends over 15 amino acids. Trimming removed 0 bases from V and 1 base from J; junction bases left unmatched: 1. The germline gives CDR1 SGHTA, CDR2 FQGNSA. The CDR3 is CASSLAGTGSYEQYF. The DNA for the CDR3 is TGTGCCAGCAGCTTAGCAGGGACAGGGTCCTACGAGCAGTACTTC.

The rearrangement joins TRBV19 to TRBJ2-1; D uncertain. Trimming took 8 bases from V and 5 from J, leaving 13 bases between them. CDR1 is LNHDA, CDR2 SQIVND, per germline (reference sequence). CDR3 size: 13 residues. CDR3 sequence reads: CASSTSHNNEQFF. DNA for the CDR3: TGTGCCAGTTCAACGTCTCATAACAATGAGCAGTTCTTC.

The sample holds one count of this clone. The gene calls are TRBV4-3 and TRBJ2-2, with a weak D call TRBD2 (6 bases). The length of the CDR3 is 16 residues. Germline CDR1 reads LGHNA; CDR2 reads YSLEER. Trimming removed 4 bases from V and 0 bases from J, with 12 bases in between. CDR3 DNA: TGCGCCAGCAGCCCGACGGGGAGGACGAACACCGGGGAGCTGTTTTTT. Its protein is CASSPTGRTNTGELFF.

This chain joins TRBV27 and TRBJ2-4; the D is unclear. Germline values: CDR1 MNHEY, CDR2 SMNVEV (reference sequence). Between the trimmed V and J ends, which lost 6 bases and 0 bases, there was a span of 3 bases. The CDR3 spans 12 residues. The CDR3 DNA follows: TGTGCCAGCAGCCTAGCCAAAAACATTCAGTACTTC. Its translation is CASSLAKNIQYF.

The chain has TRBV3-1 (or the pseudogene TRBV3-2) and TRBJ1-1; 9 nucleotides match TRBD1. The CDR3 has 15 amino acids. CDR1 is LGHDT and CDR2 is YNNKEL in the germline V gene (reference sequence). The V and J ends lost 0 bases and 5 bases, in that order; junction bases with no gene match: 4. The chain's CDR3 is CASSQEWDRVTEAFF. CDR3 DNA sequence: TGTGCCAGCAGCCAAGAATGGGACAGGGTTACTGAAGCTTTCTTT.

V and J are TRBV4-1 and TRBJ1-2; no clear D gene. The V gene's germline CDR1 is MGHRA and CDR2 YSYEKL. The CDR3 is 14 amino acids. Trimming pared 0 bases from V and 4 bases from J, leaving 9 bases between. CDR3 sequence: CASSQDPGGYGYTF. CDR3 nucleotides: TGCGCCAGCAGCCAAGATCCTGGCGGCTATGGCTACACCTTC.

The V gene is TRBV6-5, the J gene TRBJ2-7, with TRBD1 as a possible D gene (5 bases). CDR1 and CDR2 (germline): MNHEY, SVGAGI. CDR3 length equals 13 residues. V was clipped by 6 bases and J by 5 bases, with 14 bases between them. CDR3 protein: CASRLRQFHEQYF. CDR3 nucleotide sequence: TGTGCCAGCAGACTCCGACAGTTCCACGAGCAGTACTTC.

V is TRBV19 and J is TRBJ1-1, with 10 bases lining up with TRBD1. The CDR3 length is 15 residues. J gave up 4 bases and V 8 bases, and 10 bases lay outside the gene matches. The germline V gene has CDR1 LNHDA and CDR2 SQIVND (reference sequence). The DNA for the CDR3 is TGTGCCAGTGAAACCTGGGACAGGGGAATCACTGAAGCTTTCTTT. This sequence encodes CASETWDRGITEAFF.

The chain is built from TRBV5-5 and TRBJ1-3; possible D gene TRBD1, 5 bases. Germline-derived CDR1 and CDR2 are SGHKS and YYEKEE (reference sequence). Trimming cost V 3 bases and J 4 bases, with 14 bases left between them. The CDR3 runs 15 residues. As DNA, the CDR3 is TGTGCCAGCAGCTCGCCGCGGGGACCCGGAAACACCATATATTTT. Encoded protein: CASSSPRGPGNTIYF.

Only one count was recorded for this clone. This chain links TRBV5-1 with TRBJ1-1; tentatively, D is TRBD1 (5 bases). V dropped 3 bases and J dropped 0 bases, with 12 bases sitting between them. Germline V gives CDR1 SGHRS, CDR2 YFSETQ. This CDR3 is 15 amino acids long. The CDR3 loop is CASSSSGQLNTEAFF. CDR3 nucleotide sequence: TGCGCCAGCAGCTCTTCGGGGCAGCTGAACACTGAAGCTTTCTTT.

V gene TRBV5-1 combines with J gene TRBJ2-1; D tentatively fits TRBD1 or TRBD2 (5 bases each). The V end was cut by 5 bases, the J end by 3 bases, with 18 bases between. The CDR3 loop spans 16 amino acids. Germline V gene sequence: CDR1 SGHRS, CDR2 YFSETQ. The CDR3 bases are TGCGCCAGCAGTAAGGGCCTGGGGGAGATCTACAATGAGCAGTTCTTC. It is translated as CASSKGLGEIYNEQFF.

The J gene is TRBJ2-3, the V gene TRBV5-1, with D tentatively TRBD1 or TRBD2 (5 bases each). The CDR3 contains 12 residues. V lost 7 bases and J lost 4, with 10 bases in between. Germline V gene sequence: CDR1 SGHRS, CDR2 YFSETQ. The CDR3 sequence: CASWDLADTQYF. The CDR3 DNA reads as TGCGCCAGCTGGGACCTGGCAGATACGCAGTATTTT.